Below are 8 T cell receptor beta chains sequenced from a single sample in a study of vaccination and CD4 T cells after COVID-19. Time point defined: late sampling 161 to 241 days after vaccination in a few convalescent patients. TCRdb re-called the PCR reads through MiXCR, storing one row per CDR3 protein. Among about 29,000 distinct CDR3 sequences listed, about half were seen once. The source was CD4+ T cells from blood, collected about 7 months after SARS-CoV-2 vaccination. These TCRs come from a human donor who had recovered from COVID-19.

The rearrangement joins TRBV7-9 to TRBJ1-1, with 7 bases fitting TRBD1. CDR1 and CDR2 (germline): SEHNR, FQNEAQ (reference sequence). Trimming cost V 6 bases and J 5 bases; bases outside gene matches: 6. CDR3 length: 13 amino acids. The CDR3: CASRRQGGTEAFF. Written as DNA, the CDR3 is TGTGCCAGCAGACGACAGGGAGGAACTGAAGCTTTCTTT.

This clonotype has just a few counts. V is TRBV20-1 and J is TRBJ2-5; 9 bases are shared with TRBD1. CDR1 DFQATT and CDR2 SNEGSKA come from the germline V gene (reference sequence). V was clipped by 3 bases and J by 5 bases; unmatched bases: 10. CDR3 length: 15 amino acids. The CDR3 loop is CSASGDRVSVETQYF. Here the CDR3 DNA reads TGCAGTGCTAGCGGGGACAGGGTATCCGTGGAGACCCAGTACTTC.

V usage is TRBV28 and J usage is TRBJ2-7, with TRBD2 matching 11 bases. Trimming at V came to 3 bases and at J to 3 bases, leaving 4 bases not matched to a gene. The CDR3 is 15 amino acids. Germline CDR1 MDHEN, CDR2 SYDVKM. The CDR3 spells CASSLRGTSGYEQYF. In nucleotides, the CDR3 is TGTGCCAGCAGTTTGCGGGGGACTAGCGGCTACGAGCAGTACTTC.

V gene TRBV11-1 combines with J gene TRBJ2-7; D tentatively reads TRBD1 or TRBD2 (5 bases each). Deletions cut 5 bases from V and 2 bases from J, with 16 bases between. The CDR3 consists of 15 residues. Germline assignment: CDR1 SGHAT and CDR2 FQDESV (reference sequence). CDR3 nucleotides: TGTGCCAGCAGCCCCCCCCCAGGGACCACCTACGAGCAGTACTTC. This encodes CASSPPPGTTYEQYF. Full variable domain (rest looked up from reference TRBV11-1 and TRBJ2-7): EAEVAQSPRYKITEKSQAVAFWCDPISGHATLYWYRQILGQGPELLVQFQDESVVDDSQLPKDRFSAERLKGVDSTLKIQPAELGDSAMYLCASSPPPGTTYEQYFGPGTRLTVT.

The rearrangement uses TRBV27 and TRBJ2-1; D is possibly TRBD1 or TRBD2 (5 bases each). Germline-derived CDR1 and CDR2 are MNHEY and SMNVEV (reference sequence). This CDR3 is 13 amino acids long. V lost 4 bases, J lost 13 bases, and 17 bases lay in between. CDR3 loop: CASSWGTRQYQFF. As DNA, the CDR3 is TGTGCCAGCAGTTGGGGGACCAGACAGTATCAGTTCTTC.

The chain recombines TRBV5-8 with TRBJ2-1; TRBD1 is a possible D gene (5 bases). CDR1 SGHTS and CDR2 YDEGEE come from the germline V gene. This CDR3 has 13 residues. V was trimmed by 2 bases and J by 7 bases, leaving 10 bases between them. The CDR3 loop is CASSLGAGNEQFF. CDR3 DNA: TGTGCCAGCAGCTTAGGGGCTGGGAATGAGCAGTTCTTC.

CDR3 bases: TGTGCCAGCAGAATTCGGACAGGGCGAGGGCCAGATACGCAGTATTTT. Its protein is CASRIRTGRGPDTQYF. The chain links TRBV6-1 to TRBJ2-3; 8 positions match TRBD1. The CDR3 is 16 residues long. Germline V gene lookup returns CDR1 MNHNS and CDR2 SASEGT. With 6 bases clipped from V and 4 bases from J, the junction kept 12 bases outside the gene matches.

This clonotype was recorded a few times. The J gene is TRBJ2-1, the V gene TRBV7-3, with 11 bases fitting TRBD2. The germline gives CDR1 SGHTA, CDR2 FQGTGA. After removal of 2 bases from V and 7 bases from J, the junction contained 4 bases not matched to a gene. The CDR3 is 15 residues long. The CDR3 region is CASSLRLAGRNEQFF. The CDR3 nucleotides read TGTGCCAGCAGCTTACGACTAGCGGGAAGGAATGAGCAGTTCTTC. The complete variable domain, with remaining parts taken from reference TRBV7-3 and TRBJ2-1, reads GAGVSQTPSNKVTEKGKYVELRCDPISGHTALYWYRQSLGQGPEFLIYFQGTGAADDSGLPNDRFFAVRPEGSVSTLKIQRTERGDSAVYLCASSLRLAGRNEQFFGPGTRLTVL.